This TCR beta chain is from a study of blood T cell repertoires in COVID-19 (dated by TCRdb to about 2020). About the investigation overall: Samples covering the acute and convalescent phases of COVID-19 were provided by collaborators in the United States, Italy and Spain. The material from the prospective study consisted of cDNA or gDNA derived from T cells, B-cell-depleted T cells, or PBMCs. Subjects who had been exposed to COVID-19, were actively infected with it, or had recovered from it provided the deeply sampled blood TCRbeta repertoires that made up the dataset. The repertoires were released in a freely available public database intended as a resource for research on the immune response to SARS-CoV-2. The samples were drawn from the first 160 participants of the ongoing ImmuneRACE study and from 950 to 1,500 subjects provided by 6 global collaborators. A de-identified subject ID, COVID-19 status, age in years and sex were almost always included in the sample metadata. Where HLA class I and class II types were available, the types were taken from metadata supplied by the sample provider, not from assay-based typing.

Regarding this clone: Its antigen has not been determined. Per-base quality was not reported, and no clone a single base away is much larger than it.

Participants in the prospective study were enrolled through a virtual design, were aged roughly 18 to 100 years, and lived in some 24 United States geographic areas. To assign participants to cohorts, the prospective study relied on clinical history that participants themselves reported in a screening survey and a study questionnaire. Mobile phlebotomists in the prospective study collected whole blood, serum and a nasopharyngeal or oropharyngeal swab from every participant. Prospective study participants could optionally give additional blood draws and questionnaires over a roughly 2-month period. Before DNA extraction, prospective study blood samples were shipped either frozen or at room temperature. The research as a whole found: The amount of clinical and demographic metadata varied by source and participant and was provided uncurated.

TCRbeta CDR3 regions were amplified from genomic DNA using the immunoSEQ Assay, a bias-controlled multiplex PCR. The authors' pipeline ran thus. Nucleated cell counts per sample were estimated from amplification of reference gene primers within the assay. Sequence reads were collapsed and filtered to measure the absolute abundance of every unique TCRbeta CDR3 rearrangement. For each sample, productive Simpson clonality was calculated by taking the square root of Simpson's diversity index across productive rearrangements. TCRdb took over this immuneACCESS table, retaining in-frame rearrangements with V and J assigned. Such tables are incomplete; in checked studies, under half of the missing clones stem from an unresolved V gene, and the remainder is unexplained. V and J calls and clone size are given by that table; D and trimming were obtained from the DNA. The sample table contains under 300,000 clones; only one count was recorded for about nine tenths of them. Together, the top ten hold nearly 6.5% of the sample.

The cysteine opens and the phenylalanine closes a CDR3 of 15 amino acids. Kept here is only the CDR3 DNA, which spans 45 bases and is read in frame from base 1. V is shortened by 4 bases, J by 3 bases, and the region joining them spans 16 bases. CDR1 is given as SGHTS and CDR2 as YDEGEE, both from the germline V gene. This chain joins TRBV5-8 to TRBJ1-1; the D segment could be TRBD1, given 6 matching bases. This sequence originates from a young woman with acute COVID-19. Material for sequencing was PBMCs or T cells enriched from blood (not recorded which). CDR3 reads: CASSIGLRGDTEAFF. The DNA sequence is TGTGCCAGCAGCATTGGCCTCAGGGGTGACACTGAAGCTTTCTTT. Outside the CDR3, residues come from the reference TRBV5-8 and TRBJ1-1 proteins, so the full variable domain is: EAGVTQSPTHLIKTRGQQATLRCSPISGHTSVYWYQQALGLGLQFLLWYDEGEERNRGNFPPRFSGRQFPNYSSELNVNALELEDSALYLCASSIGLRGDTEAFFGQGTRLTVV.